This T cell receptor (beta chain) was identified in a study of memory CD4+ T cells and cytomegalovirus serostatus. Study-level results: Suggested: most of the CMV-linked TCR signature lies in CD4+ memory cells.

The CDR3 runs 14 residues. Trimming removed 2 bases from V and 6 bases from J, with 13 bases in between. Per the germline V gene, CDR1 is MGHRA and CDR2 is YSYEKL. Method: immunoSEQ multiplex PCR; TCRdb's copy keeps in-frame clones and lacks some. The sample includes about 82,000 clones, 80% of them seen just once. Notes on this clone: The antigen is not known.

The sort gate was single viable CD3+CD4+CD8-CD45RO+ cells for memory CD4+ T cells. This chain connects TRBV4-1 to TRBJ1-2; D gene unclear. The sequence derives from an adult in good health and CMV-seronegative. The specimen sequenced was memory CD4+ T cells from blood. The CDR3 DNA follows: TGCGCCAGCAGCCAAACCGGGAGAAAAGATGGCTACACCTTC. This gives the protein CASSQTGRKDGYTF.